This T cell receptor beta chain was retrieved from a study of blood T cell repertoires in COVID-19. Study details: Samples representing acute and convalescent COVID-19 were sourced from the United States, Italy and Spain. T cells, B-cell-depleted T cells, or PBMCs provided the cDNA or gDNA that served as material.

Seattle enrolled patients during active infection and tracked them longitudinally. Methods used by the authors: The authors estimated nucleated cell counts from reference gene primer amplification. Sequencing was performed with immunoSEQ multiplex PCR; in TCRdb, only in-frame clones are kept and a portion is missing. The V and J calls and clone size are taken from that table; D and trimming were inferred from the DNA. The sample records some 320,000 clones, about 90% being singletons. V was cut by 0 bases and J by 6 bases, with 11 bases left in between. From germline, CDR1 is MNHEY and CDR2 SVGAGI. The CDR3 contains 14 residues.

The TCR was taken from a woman in her thirties with COVID-19, enrolled during active disease. The V call is TRBV6-5, the J call TRBJ1-2; perhaps TRBD1 as D (5 bases). Sequencing used peripheral blood. The CDR3 DNA follows: TGTGCCAGCAGTTACTCGAGGACAAATGATGGCTACACCTTC. It specifies CASSYSRTNDGYTF.